This is a list of T cell receptor beta chains from one sample in a study of shared clonotypes between healthy human individuals. Sequencing was performed with immunoSEQ multiplex PCR; in TCRdb, only in-frame clones are kept and a portion is missing. Of about a million clones in the sample, roughly 80% are singletons; the top ten hold about 0.94%. The source material was memory CD4+ T cells from PBMCs. The receptors were sampled from a man between 18 and 29 years old in good health. Some clones in this sample may be carry-over from other donors' samples. Both conserved end residues are part of each CDR3. The D gene is left open where the match is weak. The size of a clone is reported for some rows only, either as once, few or many, or as a class for expanded clones.

D	size	V	J	DNA	CDR3
TRBD2	NA	TRBV7-3	TRBJ2-3	TGTGCCAGCAGCTTAAACCCAAAATCTGGGATTAGCGGGAGTACCACGAACACAGATACGCAGTATTTT	CASSLNPKSGISGSTTNTDTQYF
NA	NA	TRBV19	TRBJ1-5	TGTGCCAGTAGTATAGATGGAGATCAGCCCCAGCATTTT	CASSIDGDQPQHF
NA	NA	TRBV10-3	TRBJ1-4	TGTGCCATCAGTGAAGGGGTTGAAAAACTGTTTTTT	CAISEGVEKLFF
NA	NA	TRBV2	TRBJ2-5	TGTGCCAGCAGTCGGACACAAGAGACCCAGTACTTC	CASSRTQETQYF
NA	NA	TRBV28	TRBJ2-2	TGTGCCAGCAGTTTAGGCCAGACCGGGGAGCTGTTTTTT	CASSLGQTGELFF
NA	NA	TRBV7-2	TRBJ2-3	TGTGCCAGCAGCTTAGCGGGGGTCGGCACAGATACGCAGTATTTT	CASSLAGVGTDTQYF
NA	NA	TRBV30	TRBJ2-4	TGTGCCTGGTCCTTGGGGCAAATTCAGTACTTC	CAWSLGQIQYF
NA	NA	TRBV20-1	TRBJ2-5	TGCAGTGCTTTAAATAGCGGGACCCAGTACTTC	CSALNSGTQYF
NA	NA	TRBV6-6	TRBJ2-1	TGTGCCAGCAGTTACTCGCAGGGCCTCAATGAGCAGTTCTTC	CASSYSQGLNEQFF
TRBD1	NA	TRBV27	TRBJ1-2	TGTGCCAGCAGTTTTACAGGGGGCTATGGCTACACCTTC	CASSFTGGYGYTF
NA	few	TRBV28	TRBJ2-7	TGTGCCAGCGGGCAGTTCCACGAGCAGTACTTC	CASGQFHEQYF